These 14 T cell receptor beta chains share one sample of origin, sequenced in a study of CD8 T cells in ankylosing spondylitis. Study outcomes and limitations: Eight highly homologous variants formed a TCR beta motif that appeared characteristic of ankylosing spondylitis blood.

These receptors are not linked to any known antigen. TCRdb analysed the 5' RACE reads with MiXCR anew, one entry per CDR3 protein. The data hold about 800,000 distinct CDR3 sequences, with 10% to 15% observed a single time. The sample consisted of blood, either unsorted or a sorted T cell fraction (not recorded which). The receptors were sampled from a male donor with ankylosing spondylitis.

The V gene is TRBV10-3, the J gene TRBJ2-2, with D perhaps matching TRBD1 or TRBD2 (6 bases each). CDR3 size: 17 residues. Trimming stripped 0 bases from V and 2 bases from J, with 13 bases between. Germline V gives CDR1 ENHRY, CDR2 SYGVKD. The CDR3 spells CAISESGGGGNTGELFF. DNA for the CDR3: TGTGCCATCAGTGAGTCGGGAGGAGGGGGAAACACCGGGGAGCTGTTTTTT.

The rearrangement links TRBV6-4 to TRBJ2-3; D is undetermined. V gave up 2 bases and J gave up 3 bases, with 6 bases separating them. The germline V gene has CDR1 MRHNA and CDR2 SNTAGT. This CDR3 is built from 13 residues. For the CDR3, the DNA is TGTGCCAGCAGTGACGTCGATACAGATACGCAGTATTTT. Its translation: CASSDVDTDTQYF.

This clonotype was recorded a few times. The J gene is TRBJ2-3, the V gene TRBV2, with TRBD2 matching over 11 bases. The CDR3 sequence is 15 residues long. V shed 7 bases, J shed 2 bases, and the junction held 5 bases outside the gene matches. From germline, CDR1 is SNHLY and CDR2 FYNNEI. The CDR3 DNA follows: TGTGCCAGCACGGTAGCGGGAGGGATCACAGATACGCAGTATTTT. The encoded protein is CASTVAGGITDTQYF.

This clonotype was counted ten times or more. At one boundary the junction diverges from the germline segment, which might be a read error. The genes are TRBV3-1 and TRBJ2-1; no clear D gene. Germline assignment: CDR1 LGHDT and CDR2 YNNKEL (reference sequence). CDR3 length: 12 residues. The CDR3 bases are TGCGCCAGCAGCCAACGCGACAATGAGCAGTTCTTC. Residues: CASSQRDNEQFF.

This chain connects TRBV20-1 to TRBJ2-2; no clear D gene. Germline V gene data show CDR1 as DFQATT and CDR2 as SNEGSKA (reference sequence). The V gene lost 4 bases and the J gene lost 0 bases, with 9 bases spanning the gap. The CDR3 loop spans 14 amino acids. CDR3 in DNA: TGCAGTGCTATATTCAGCGCGAACACCGGGGAGCTGTTTTTT. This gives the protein CSAIFSANTGELFF.

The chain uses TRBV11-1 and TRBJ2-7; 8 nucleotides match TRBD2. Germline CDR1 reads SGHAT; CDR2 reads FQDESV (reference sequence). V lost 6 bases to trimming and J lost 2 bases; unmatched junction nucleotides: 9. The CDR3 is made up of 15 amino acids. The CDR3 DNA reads TGTGCCAGCAGACTGGTAGCGGGAATACCCTACGAGCAGTACTTC. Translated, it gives CASRLVAGIPYEQYF.

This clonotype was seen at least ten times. CDR3 bases: TGCGCCAGCAGCCCGGGACAGGGGGCCTACAATGAGCAGTTCTTC. Translation: CASSPGQGAYNEQFF. The V call is TRBV5-1, the J call TRBJ2-1, with TRBD1 matching 11 bases. V lost 4 bases, J lost 2 bases, and 2 bases stayed unmatched. Per the germline V gene, CDR1 is SGHRS and CDR2 is YFSETQ. This CDR3 is 15 amino acids long.

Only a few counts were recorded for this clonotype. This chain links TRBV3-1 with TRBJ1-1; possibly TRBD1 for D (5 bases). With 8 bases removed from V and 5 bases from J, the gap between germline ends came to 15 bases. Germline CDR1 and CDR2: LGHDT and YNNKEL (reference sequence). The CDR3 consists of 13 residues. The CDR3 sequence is CASRGGGETEAFF. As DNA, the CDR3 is TGTGCCAGCCGAGGTGGGGGAGAGACTGAAGCTTTCTTT.

CDR3: CASRSETGRETQYF. In DNA, the CDR3 is TGTGCCAGTAGGTCGGAGACAGGGCGTGAGACCCAGTACTTC. The V and J genes are TRBV19 and TRBJ2-5, with 7 bases identical to TRBD1. CDR1 is LNHDA, CDR2 SQIVND, per germline (reference sequence). CDR3 length equals 14 residues. V shed 6 bases, J shed 5 bases, and the junction held 9 bases outside the gene matches. Based on the CDR3 plus reference TRBV19 and TRBJ2-5, the full variable domain is DGGITQSPKYLFRKEGQNVTLSCEQNLNHDAMYWYRQDPGQGLRLIYYSQIVNDFQKGDIAEGYSVSREKKESFPLTVTSAQKNPTAFYLCASRSETGRETQYFGPGTRLLVL.

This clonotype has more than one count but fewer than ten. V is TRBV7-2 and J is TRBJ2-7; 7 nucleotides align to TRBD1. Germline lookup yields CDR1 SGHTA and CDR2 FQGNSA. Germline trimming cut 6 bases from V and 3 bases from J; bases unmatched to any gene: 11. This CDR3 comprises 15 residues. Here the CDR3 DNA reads TGTGCCAGCAGTTCCCGCCCGGGACAGTACTACGAGCAGTACTTC. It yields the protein CASSSRPGQYYEQYF.

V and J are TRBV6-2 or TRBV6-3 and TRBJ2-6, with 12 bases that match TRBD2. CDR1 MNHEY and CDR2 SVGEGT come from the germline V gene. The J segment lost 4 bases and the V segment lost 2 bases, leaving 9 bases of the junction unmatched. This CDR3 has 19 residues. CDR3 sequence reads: CASSYLPLAGGLGANVLTF. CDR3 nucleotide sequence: TGTGCCAGCAGTTACCTCCCTCTAGCGGGGGGGCTCGGGGCCAACGTCCTGACTTTC.

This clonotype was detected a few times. CDR3 DNA: TGCAGTGCTAGCCCCCCGGGGGGGCGTTTATACGAGCAGTACTTC. The encoded protein is CSASPPGGRLYEQYF. The chain is built from TRBV20-1 and TRBJ2-7; 8 bases match TRBD2. This CDR3 contains 15 residues. CDR1 and CDR2 from the germline V gene are DFQATT and SNEGSKA (reference sequence). The V gene end was trimmed by 3 bases and the J gene end by 4 bases; junction bases not matched to a gene: 11.

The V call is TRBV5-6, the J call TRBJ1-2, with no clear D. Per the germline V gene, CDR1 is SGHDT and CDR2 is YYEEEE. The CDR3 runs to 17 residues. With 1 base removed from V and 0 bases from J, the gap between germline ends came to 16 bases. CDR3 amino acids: CASSLNRRARSNYGYTF. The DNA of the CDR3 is TGTGCCAGCAGCTTGAATCGGAGGGCCCGCTCTAACTATGGCTACACCTTC.

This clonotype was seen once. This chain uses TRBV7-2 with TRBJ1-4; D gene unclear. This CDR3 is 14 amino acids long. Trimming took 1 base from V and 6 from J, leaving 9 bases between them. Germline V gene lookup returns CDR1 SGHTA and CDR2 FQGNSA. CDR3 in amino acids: CASSLEVADEKLFF. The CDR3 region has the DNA TGTGCCAGCAGCTTAGAGGTTGCGGATGAAAAACTGTTTTTT. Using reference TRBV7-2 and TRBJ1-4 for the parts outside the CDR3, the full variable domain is GAGVSQSPSNKVTEKGKDVELRCDPISGHTALYWYRQSLGQGLEFLIYFQGNSAPDKSGLPSDRFSAERTGGSVSTLTIQRTQQEDSAVYLCASSLEVADEKLFFGSGTQLSVL.